This T cell receptor (beta chain) originates from a study of T-cell reconstitution after alpha-beta-depleted transplantation in children. Looked up from germline, CDR1 is MGHDK and CDR2 is SYGVNS. The length of the CDR3 is 15 residues. With V trimmed by 1 base and J by 1 base, 2 bases remained unmatched. Unique molecular identifiers were used in preparing the TCRbeta library. In TCRdb, the PCR reads were re-called with MiXCR into one record per CDR3 protein. The table lists about 340,000 distinct CDR3 sequences, 15% to 20% of them singletons. The origin of this receptor is a male patient aged 2-9 years who had a stem cell transplant for acute lymphoblastic leukemia, so the T cells may come from the graft donor. The chain uses TRBV25-1 and TRBJ1-1; 8 positions agree with TRBD1. The input for sequencing was PBMCs, mostly from graft donor cells, taken 360 days after TCRalphabeta/CD19-depleted stem cell transplant. The CDR3 is CASSESGTGNTEAFF. The CDR3 DNA reads TGTGCCAGCAGTGAATCAGGGACAGGGAACACTGAAGCTTTCTTT.